A selection of T cell receptor beta chains follows, all from one sample in a study of T cells in localized non-small cell lung cancer. Profiled with immunoSEQ multiplex PCR; TCRdb holds only in-frame clones, not every one. The table shows fewer than 40,000 clones, with approximately 86% occurring only once. This specimen consisted of peripheral blood mononuclear cells, obtained before any cancer treatment. These receptors all come from a woman aged 35-70 years with stage III lung adenocarcinoma. The CDR3 runs from the conserved cysteine through the conserved F or W. D genes are given only for firm matches. Expanded clones are given a class, and other clones once, few, many or no size at all.

CDR3nt | CDR3aa | j_gene | v_gene | abundance | d_gene
TGTGCCAGCAGCGTGTCGATTTCCCGGGATACGCAGTATTTT | CASSVSISRDTQYF | TRBJ2-3 | TRBV9 | once | NA
TGTGCCTGGAGTGTAGGGGAAAAACTGTTTTTT | CAWSVGEKLFF | TRBJ1-4 | TRBV30 | once | NA
TGCGCCAGCAGCCAAGTCTTCCGAGGGGGGGGCTACACCTTC | CASSQVFRGGGYTF | TRBJ1-2 | TRBV4-3 | NA | NA
TGTGCTAGCAGCTCGACAGGGCCTAATGAAAAACTGTTTTTT | CASSSTGPNEKLFF | TRBJ1-4 | TRBV7-7 | NA | TRBD1
TGTGCCAGCAGCTTAGATCCCCTCTCAACTAATGAAAAACTGTTTTTT | CASSLDPLSTNEKLFF | TRBJ1-4 | TRBV7-2 | NA | NA
TGTGCCAGCAGCCCGTCAGGCCCTACAGATACGCAGTATTTT | CASSPSGPTDTQYF | TRBJ2-3 | TRBV28 | NA | NA
TGTGCCAGCAGTGACCGGGCCGGCGAGGGGGAGACCCAGTACTTC | CASSDRAGEGETQYF | TRBJ2-5 | TRBV6-4 | few | NA
TGTGCCAGCTCGCTGGGACAGGGGAACACTGAAGCTTTCTTT | CASSLGQGNTEAFF | TRBJ1-1 | TRBV18 | NA | TRBD1
TGTGCCAGCAGCTTGCTGGGGGTCGGCGAAAAACTGTTTTTT | CASSLLGVGEKLFF | TRBJ1-4 | TRBV5-6 | NA | NA
TGTGCCAGTAGGGCGCGGGCTGGCTATGGCTACACCTTC | CASRARAGYGYTF | TRBJ1-2 | TRBV19 | NA | NA
TGTGCCAGCCTCGCTACAGGGGGCGCGACCGGCTACACCTTC | CASLATGGATGYTF | TRBJ1-2 | TRBV6-5 | NA | TRBD1
TGTGCCAGCAGCTTAGTCCGGGTTAACACTGAAGCTTTCTTT | CASSLVRVNTEAFF | TRBJ1-1 | TRBV7-2 | NA | NA
TGTGCCAGCAGCGTCCAGGGCGAACAGTACTTC | CASSVQGEQYF | TRBJ2-7 | TRBV2 | NA | NA
TGTGCCATCACTAGCCAGTCGGGTGTCCAGGGTTCACCCCTCCACTTT | CAITSQSGVQGSPLHF | TRBJ1-6 | TRBV10-3 | NA | NA
TGTGCCAGCAGTGACAGGCCGGTATACGAGCAGTACTTC | CASSDRPVYEQYF | TRBJ2-7 | TRBV6-4 | NA | NA
TGTGCCAGCAGCCGCCGAGTAGCGGGAGGGCCGACAGATACGCAGTATTTT | CASSRRVAGGPTDTQYF | TRBJ2-3 | TRBV13 | NA | TRBD2
TGTGCCAGCAGCGTAGACGAGGGGAACACTGAAGCTTTCTTT | CASSVDEGNTEAFF | TRBJ1-1 | TRBV9 | NA | NA
TGTGCCAGCAGCCCCTATTGGGGCTGGGCAGGGGGCGTTCGCGACAATGAGCAGTTCTTC | CASSPYWGWAGGVRDNEQFF | TRBJ2-1 | TRBV7-6 | NA | TRBD1
TGTGCCAGCAGGACAGGGGTCGGAGGGGCCAACGTCCTGACTTTC | CASRTGVGGANVLTF | TRBJ2-6 | TRBV2 | NA | TRBD1
TGTGCCACCCACGGGGCTTTTAACACTGAAGCTTTCTTT | CATHGAFNTEAFF | TRBJ1-1 | TRBV6-5 | NA | NA
TGTGCCAGCAGTTACTCGACCGGGGAGCTGTTTTTT | CASSYSTGELFF | TRBJ2-2 | TRBV6-5 | few | NA
TGCGCCAGCAGTCAATCGGGGGGAGAAACTGAAGCTTTCTTT | CASSQSGGETEAFF | TRBJ1-1 | TRBV23-1 | NA | NA
TGCAGCGTCGGCGACAGGGGGCGTCGGAACACTGAAGCTTTCTTT | CSVGDRGRRNTEAFF | TRBJ1-1 | TRBV29-1 | NA | TRBD1
TGTGCCAGCACGGAGACCACAGGGGCCCATCAGCCCCAGCATTTT | CASTETTGAHQPQHF | TRBJ1-5 | TRBV28 | NA | TRBD1
TGTGCCAGCAGCTTAGAGGCAGGGGGCCCGGGCAATCAGCCCCAGCATTTT | CASSLEAGGPGNQPQHF | TRBJ1-5 | TRBV7-2 | few | TRBD1
TGCGCCAGCAGCTTGGGACTAGCGGGATCCGCAGATACGCAGTATTTT | CASSLGLAGSADTQYF | TRBJ2-3 | TRBV5-1 | NA | TRBD2
TGTGCCAGCAGTTACTCGGGGGGTAATCAGCCCCAGCATTTT | CASSYSGGNQPQHF | TRBJ1-5 | TRBV6-6 | NA | NA
TGTGCCATCAGTGCTGCCCCCGCAACTAATGAAAAACTGTTTTTT | CAISAAPATNEKLFF | TRBJ1-4 | TRBV10-3 | NA | NA
TGTGCCAGCAGCCCCGGGGAGAACACTGAAGCTTTCTTT | CASSPGENTEAFF | TRBJ1-1 | TRBV7-2 | NA | NA
TGTGCCACCTCCCAGGGGGCGGAAGATACGCAGTATTTT | CATSQGAEDTQYF | TRBJ2-3 | TRBV19 | NA | TRBD1
TGTGCCAGCAGCCTCGAGGGGATTAACACCGGGGAGCTGTTTTTT | CASSLEGINTGELFF | TRBJ2-2 | TRBV7-2 | NA | NA
TGTGCCAGCAGTTTAGGCAGGGTAACGTACGAGCAGTACTTC | CASSLGRVTYEQYF | TRBJ2-7 | TRBV27 | NA | NA
TGTGCCAGCAGTCGTGACGGGACCTACGAGCAGTACTTC | CASSRDGTYEQYF | TRBJ2-7 | TRBV5-4 | NA | NA
TGTGCCAGCAGTTTTTGGGGCGGGGAGCTGTTTTTT | CASSFWGGELFF | TRBJ2-2 | TRBV27 | NA | NA
TGCGCCAGCAGCTTCGCTGGGACAGGTTTCACCGGGGAGCTGTTTTTT | CASSFAGTGFTGELFF | TRBJ2-2 | TRBV5-1 | NA | TRBD1
TGTGCCAGTAGTATAAGGGGGCTCTACAATGAGCAGTTCTTC | CASSIRGLYNEQFF | TRBJ2-1 | TRBV19 | NA | TRBD1
TGTGCCAAAACTAGGACAGGTAAAGAGACCCAGTACTTC | CAKTRTGKETQYF | TRBJ2-5 | TRBV27 | NA | TRBD1
TGTGCCAGCAGGGGGGACCAAGAGACCCAGTACTTC | CASRGDQETQYF | TRBJ2-5 | TRBV2 | once | NA
TGTGCCAGTAGAATTGGGACAGCAGACCTCTCTGGAAACACCATATATTTT | CASRIGTADLSGNTIYF | TRBJ1-3 | TRBV19 | NA | TRBD1
TGCGCCAGCAGCCAATTCTCCCAGGGAGAGGGAAAACTGTTTTTT | CASSQFSQGEGKLFF | TRBJ1-4 | TRBV4-3 | once | NA